A selection of T cell receptor beta chains follows, all from one sample in a study of cytomegalovirus exposure and HLA in healthy donors. The protocol was immunoSEQ multiplex PCR, while the TCRdb copy is restricted to in-frame clones and leaves out a portion. The profile shows approximately 150,000 clones, approximately 84% of them singletons. Source material: PBMCs. The receptors shown here come from a man in his thirties or forties in good health and CMV-seropositive. Both conserved end residues are part of each CDR3. D genes are given only for firm matches. Rows give clone size only sometimes, using once, few, many, or a class for an expanded clone.

j_gene: TRBJ1-4
abundance: once
v_gene: TRBV6-6
d_gene: TRBD1
CDR3aa: CASRAPGQGFEKLFF
CDR3nt: TGTGCCAGCAGGGCGCCGGGACAGGGCTTTGAAAAACTGTTTTTT

j_gene: TRBJ2-7
abundance: NA
v_gene: TRBV11-3
d_gene: NA
CDR3aa: CASSPGLSSYEQYF
CDR3nt: TGTGCCAGCAGCCCGGGACTGAGCTCCTACGAGCAGTACTTC

j_gene: TRBJ1-4
abundance: NA
v_gene: TRBV28
d_gene: TRBD1
CDR3aa: CASSFPSDRVGAATNEKLFF
CDR3nt: TGTGCCAGCAGCTTCCCCTCCGACAGGGTAGGTGCTGCAACTAATGAAAAACTGTTTTTT

j_gene: TRBJ1-6
abundance: NA
v_gene: TRBV5-1
d_gene: TRBD1
CDR3aa: CASSPGQGSYNSPLHF
CDR3nt: TGCGCCAGCAGCCCGGGACAGGGCTCCTATAATTCACCCCTCCACTTT

j_gene: TRBJ1-5
abundance: many
v_gene: TRBV4-1
d_gene: NA
CDR3aa: CASSQGWAGNQPQHF
CDR3nt: TGCGCCAGCAGCCAAGGATGGGCAGGCAATCAGCCCCAGCATTTT

j_gene: TRBJ1-4
abundance: once
v_gene: TRBV11-2
d_gene: NA
CDR3aa: CASSLGGGSRKLFF
CDR3nt: TGTGCCAGCAGCTTAGGGGGGGGCTCCCGAAAACTGTTTTTT

j_gene: TRBJ1-2
abundance: NA
v_gene: TRBV7-9
d_gene: NA
CDR3aa: CASSQPTGGNNYGYTF
CDR3nt: TGTGCCAGCAGTCAACCGACGGGGGGTAATAACTATGGCTACACCTTC

j_gene: TRBJ1-5
abundance: NA
v_gene: TRBV19
d_gene: TRBD1
CDR3aa: CAIGTGGPQPQHF
CDR3nt: TGTGCCATAGGGACAGGGGGCCCCCAGCCCCAGCATTTT

j_gene: TRBJ2-2
abundance: NA
v_gene: TRBV5-1
d_gene: TRBD2
CDR3aa: CASSLLSSGVNTGELFF
CDR3nt: TGCGCCAGCAGCCTACTCTCTAGCGGAGTAAACACCGGGGAGCTGTTTTTT

j_gene: TRBJ2-7
abundance: NA
v_gene: TRBV30
d_gene: NA
CDR3aa: CAWSDRAGEQYF
CDR3nt: TGTGCCTGGAGTGACAGGGCGGGCGAGCAGTACTTC

j_gene: TRBJ2-5
abundance: NA
v_gene: TRBV7-6
d_gene: NA
CDR3aa: CASSPRELTQYF
CDR3nt: TGTGCCAGCAGCCCGAGAGAGTTGACCCAGTACTTC

j_gene: TRBJ1-4
abundance: NA
v_gene: TRBV28
d_gene: NA
CDR3aa: CASRLGQGATNEKLFF
CDR3nt: TGTGCCAGCCGTTTGGGGCAGGGCGCAACTAATGAAAAACTGTTTTTT

j_gene: TRBJ1-2
abundance: NA
v_gene: TRBV6-5
d_gene: TRBD1
CDR3aa: CASTPDRAPLYGYTF
CDR3nt: TGTGCCAGCACTCCGGACAGGGCCCCCCTCTATGGCTACACCTTC